This TCR beta chain originates from a study of ipilimumab plus nivolumab after autologous stem cell transplantation. About the study: The DLBCL cohort had primary refractory and relapsed disease, with 18-month progression-free survival of approximately 87% and 28%.

This clone was detected only once. Its antigen is as yet unknown. Patients got ipilimumab 1 mg/kg beginning 14 to 28 days post-transplant. Through week 26, nivolumab 3 mg/kg IV was given weeks 1, 4, 7, 10, then biweekly. The study's findings and limits: The authors say TCR, Treg and microbiome findings warrant further study.

TCRdb keeps only in-frame clones here, not all; method: immunoSEQ multiplex PCR. The sample includes 20,000 to 25,000 clones, less than 85% of them seen just once. Germline lookup yields CDR1 MNHNS and CDR2 SASEGT. The CDR3 is 14 amino acids. This chain joins TRBV6-1 and TRBJ2-5; D unclear. TRBJ2-7 explains the end of the DNA better; the J call may be wrong. The source of this sequence is a male donor with diffuse large B-cell lymphoma. Material: PBMCs, obtained in a trial of ipilimumab plus nivolumab as post-transplant consolidation. The CDR3 region has the DNA TGTGCCAGCAGTGCGAGACGACAATTCCACGAGCAGTACTTC. Amino acids: CASSARRQFHEQYF.